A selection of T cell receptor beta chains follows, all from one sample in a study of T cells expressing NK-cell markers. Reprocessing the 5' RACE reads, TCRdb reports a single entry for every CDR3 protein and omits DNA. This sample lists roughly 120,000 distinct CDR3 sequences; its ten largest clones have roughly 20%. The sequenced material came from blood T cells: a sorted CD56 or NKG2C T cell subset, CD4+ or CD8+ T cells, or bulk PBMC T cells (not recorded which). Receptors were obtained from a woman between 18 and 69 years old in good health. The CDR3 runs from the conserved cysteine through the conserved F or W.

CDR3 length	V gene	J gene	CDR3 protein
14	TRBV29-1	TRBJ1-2	CSVEDRQFNYGYTF
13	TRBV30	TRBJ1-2	CAWTQDSIDGYTF
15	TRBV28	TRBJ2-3	CASSLEGQMEDTQYF
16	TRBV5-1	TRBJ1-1	CASSFGGQVMNTEAFF
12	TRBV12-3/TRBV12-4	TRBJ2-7	CASSPNSLWQYF
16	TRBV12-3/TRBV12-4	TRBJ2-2	CASSLALGGLAGELFF
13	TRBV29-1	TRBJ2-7	CSVVLGNSYEQYF
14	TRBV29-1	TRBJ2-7	CSVRLDGTAYEQYF
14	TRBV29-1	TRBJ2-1	CSAPADSPLNEQFF
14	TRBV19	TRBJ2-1	CASASGVRRGEQFF
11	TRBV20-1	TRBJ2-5	CSAVGGETQYF
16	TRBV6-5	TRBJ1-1	CASSYSDRGLNTEAFF
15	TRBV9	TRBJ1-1	CASSPGGGRWTEAFF
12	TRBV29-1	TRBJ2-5	CSVEALQETQYF
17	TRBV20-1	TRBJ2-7	CSARDDRGLAGSDEQYF
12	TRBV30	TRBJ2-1	CAWSAMANEQFF
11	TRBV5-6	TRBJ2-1	CASSLTLQQFF
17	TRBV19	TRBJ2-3	CASSVLAGGASTDTQYF
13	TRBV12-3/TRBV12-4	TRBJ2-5	CASSIGQQETQYF
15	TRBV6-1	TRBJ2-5	CASSEGLNSAGAQYF
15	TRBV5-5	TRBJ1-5	CASSLDAYSNQPQHF
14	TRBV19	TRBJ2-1	CASRPGGPYNEQFF
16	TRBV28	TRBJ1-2	CASSPRDRGVFFGYTF
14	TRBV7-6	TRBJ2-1	CASSLVAEYNEQFF
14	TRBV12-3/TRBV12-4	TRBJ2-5	CTSSTGLAGETQYF
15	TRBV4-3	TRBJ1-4	CASSQVAGQQEKLFF
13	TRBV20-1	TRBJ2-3	CSARGVSGGTQYF
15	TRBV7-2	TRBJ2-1	CASSHGLAGLNEQFF
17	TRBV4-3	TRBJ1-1	CASSGGRDSAQNTEAFF
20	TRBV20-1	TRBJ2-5	CSAREGLAGPSVRFEETQYF
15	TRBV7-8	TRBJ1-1	CASSLAQEGHTEAFF
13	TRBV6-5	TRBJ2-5	CASSYGSAETQYF
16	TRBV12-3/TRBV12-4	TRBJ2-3	CASTMTSGASTDTQYF
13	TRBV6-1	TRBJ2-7	CASRDPWAYEQYF
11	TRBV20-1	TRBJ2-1	CSAGSGVEQFF